This T cell receptor beta chain was profiled in a study of regulatory T cells in long-lasting Graves disease. About the research overall: Antithyroid drugs had been taken under 3 months by newly diagnosed Graves' patients.

Study-wide results and caveats: Those with persistent disease had in common more public clonotypes (about 2,500) than new patients (approximately 970). The study found lower TCR diversity in persistent Graves' patients than in newly diagnosed ones. Repertoires from persistent disease leaned toward TRBV28, TRBJ1-2 and TRBJ2-5.

The time point: newly diagnosed GD, antithyroid drugs for less than 3 months. Scientists built the TCR library using RNA that was extracted from PBMCs. This clonotype was observed a few times. Its antigen is unknown. V lost 5 bases to trimming and J lost 0 bases, with 10 bases between them. Germline V gene sequence: CDR1 MGHDK, CDR2 SYGVNS. This CDR3 comprises 14 residues. CDR3-region Arm-PCR and iRepertoire HTBI primers produced the TCR beta libraries. TCRdb fed the multiplex PCR reads into MiXCR, producing one record per CDR3 protein. The sample has approximately 400,000 distinct CDR3 sequences; about 14% are singletons.

The receptor was isolated from a female donor with Graves disease. This specimen consisted of peripheral blood mononuclear cells (PBMCs), obtained at new diagnosis, from a patient treated with antithyroid drugs. The chain uses TRBV25-1 and TRBJ1-1, with D possibly TRBD1 on 5 matching bases. CDR3 residues: CASSKAGMNTEAFF. In DNA form, the CDR3 reads TGTGCCAGCAGTAAGGCAGGGATGAACACTGAAGCTTTCTTT.